Shown below are 18 T cell receptor beta chains from a single sample sequenced in a study of T cell repertoires in cytomegalovirus infection. MiXCR was run by TCRdb on the reads, yielding one entry per CDR3 protein. The table records 100,000 to 150,000 distinct CDR3 sequences, roughly a quarter of them present only once. Their antigens are not known. The sample comprised PBMCs, sequenced either directly or after in vitro stimulation (not recorded which). The source is a human donor in good health (CMV status not recorded). Some clones in this sample may be carry-over from other donors' samples.

The chain recombines TRBV12-3 or TRBV12-4 with TRBJ1-2; D remains ambiguous. The CDR3 is made up of 13 amino acids. The V end was cut by 6 bases, the J end by 5 bases, with 13 bases between. The CDR3 coding sequence is TGTGCCAGCAGATCTTCAGAGAGGTATGGCTACACCTTC. This translates into CASRSSERYGYTF.

This chain uses TRBV12-3 or TRBV12-4 with TRBJ2-7; TRBD1 is a possible D gene (5 bases). CDR3 size: 13 residues. V shed 3 bases and J shed 2 bases, with 8 bases lying between them. The CDR3 region is CASSFQGAYEQYF. For the CDR3, the DNA is TGTGCCAGCAGTTTTCAAGGGGCCTACGAGCAGTACTTC.

This chain joins TRBV15 and TRBJ2-7; D not resolved. The V and J ends lost 0 bases and 1 base respectively, with 7 bases between them. The CDR3 has 14 amino acids. Germline lookup yields CDR1 LNHNV and CDR2 YYDKDF (reference sequence). The CDR3 bases are TGTGCCACCAGCAGAGATTTGGAGTCCTACGAGCAGTACGTC. It translates to CATSRDLESYEQYV.

There are many counts of this clonotype. The chain links TRBV7-8 to TRBJ1-4, with 8 bases fitting TRBD1. Germline-derived CDR1 and CDR2 are SGHVS and FQNEAQ. The CDR3 is 16 amino acids. V shed 6 bases and J 2 bases; nucleotides not matched to a gene: 8. The CDR3 loop is CASRSPGGLTNEKLFF. CDR3 sequence (DNA): TGTGCCAGCAGATCCCCAGGGGGCCTGACTAATGAAAAACTGTTTTTT.

This sequence joins TRBV12-3 or TRBV12-4 and TRBJ1-1, with no clear D. V was shortened by 3 bases and J by 0 bases, with 8 bases between the two germline ends. This CDR3 has 14 amino acids. CDR3 amino acids: CASSFKVMNTEAFF. CDR3 bases: TGTGCCAGCAGTTTTAAGGTAATGAACACTGAAGCTTTCTTT.

The chain couples TRBV24-1 to TRBJ2-1, with 10 bases identical to TRBD2. This CDR3 is built from 17 residues. Germline loops: CDR1 KGHDR, CDR2 SFDVKD. J was trimmed by 8 bases and V by 3 bases; bases with no gene match: 12. The CDR3 DNA is TGTGCCACCAGTGATGCAAGCGGGAGGGCCGTTTCCTATGAGCAGTTCTTC. Protein sequence: CATSDASGRAVSYEQFF.

The rearrangement joins TRBV19 to TRBJ2-5; TRBD1 matches 7 bases. The V and J ends lost 6 bases and 3 bases, in that order; junction bases with no gene match: 4. CDR1 and CDR2 (germline): LNHDA, SQIVND (reference sequence). This CDR3 has 13 residues. Written as DNA, the CDR3 is TGTGCCAGTAGGGGACAGCTGGAAGAGACCCAGTACTTC. Amino acids: CASRGQLEETQYF.

This clonotype has a handful of counts. The chain links TRBV27 to TRBJ2-7; 11 bases align to TRBD2. Germline lookup yields CDR1 MNHEY and CDR2 SMNVEV (reference sequence). The V gene end was trimmed by 2 bases and the J gene end by 0 bases; junction bases not matched to a gene: 0. The length of the CDR3 is 15 residues. The CDR3 sequence: CASSLLAGGSYEQYF. In nucleotides, the CDR3 is TGTGCCAGCAGTTTACTAGCGGGAGGCTCCTACGAGCAGTACTTC.

This sequence joins TRBV7-2 and TRBJ2-1, with D possibly being TRBD1 or TRBD2 (5 bases each). CDR1 and CDR2 (germline): SGHTA, FQGNSA. The CDR3 has 15 amino acids. V lost 0 bases and J 1 base, leaving 7 bases between the germline ends. CDR3 sequence reads: CASSLAGRSYNEQFF. The CDR3 DNA is TGTGCCAGCAGCTTAGCGGGACGATCCTACAATGAGCAGTTCTTC.

The J gene is TRBJ2-1, the V gene TRBV20-1; TRBD2 matches at 7 bases. The length of the CDR3 is 15 residues. V dropped 1 base and J dropped 5; count of bases not matched to a gene: 8. Germline V lookup: CDR1 DFQATT, CDR2 SNEGSKA (reference sequence). CDR3 protein: CSARGGRAADNEQFF. CDR3 DNA sequence: TGCAGTGCTAGAGGGGGGAGGGCCGCCGACAATGAGCAGTTCTTC.

This clonotype was observed a handful of times. The J gene is TRBJ1-2, the V gene TRBV4-1, with 10 bases matching TRBD1. The length of the CDR3 is 15 residues. V dropped 5 bases and J dropped 6; count of bases not matched to a gene: 9. CDR1 and CDR2 (germline): MGHRA, YSYEKL. CDR3 residues: CASSFTGTGEDGYTF. CDR3 coding DNA: TGCGCCAGCAGCTTTACCGGGACAGGGGAAGATGGCTACACCTTC.

This clonotype has more than one count but fewer than ten. The chain uses TRBV11-2 and TRBJ2-1; 8 nucleotides line up with TRBD2. The germline V gene has CDR1 SGHAT and CDR2 FQNNGV. V was clipped by 5 bases and J by 4 bases; unmatched bases: 7. This CDR3 has 15 amino acids. This chain's CDR3 is CASSTTSGPYNEQFF. The CDR3 region has the DNA TGTGCCAGCAGCACAACTAGCGGCCCTTACAATGAGCAGTTCTTC.

The chain links TRBV12-5 to TRBJ2-5; D not resolved. V was trimmed by 1 base and J by 2 bases, leaving 5 bases between them. The CDR3 has 13 residues. The germline gives CDR1 LGHNT, CDR2 FRNRAP. CDR3 region: CASGLGWQETQYF. DNA for the CDR3: TGTGCTAGTGGTTTGGGCTGGCAAGAGACCCAGTACTTC. Based on the CDR3 plus reference TRBV12-5 and TRBJ2-5, the full variable domain is DARVTQTPRHKVTEMGQEVTMRCQPILGHNTVFWYRQTMMQGLELLAYFRNRAPLDDSGMPKDRFSAEMPDATLATLKIQPSEPRDSAVYFCASGLGWQETQYFGPGTRLLVL.

J is TRBJ2-3 and V is TRBV18; D could derive from TRBD1 or TRBD2 (6 bases each). CDR1 is KGHSH, CDR2 LQKENI, per germline. V lost 3 bases, J lost 5 bases, and 12 bases lay in between. This CDR3 contains 14 residues. The CDR3 DNA reads TGTGCCAGCTCACCGGGGGGCTCACTAGATACGCAGTATTTT. Its protein product is CASSPGGSLDTQYF. Full variable domain (rest looked up from reference TRBV18 and TRBJ2-3): NAGVMQNPRHLVRRRGQEARLRCSPMKGHSHVYWYRQLPEEGLKFMVYLQKENIIDESGMPKERFSAEFPKEGPSILRIQQVVRGDSAAYFCASSPGGSLDTQYFGPGTRLTVL.

This chain uses TRBV7-2 with TRBJ2-5; 16 positions agree with TRBD2. Germline lookup yields CDR1 SGHTA and CDR2 FQGNSA. This CDR3 contains 19 residues. J lost 1 base, V lost 5 bases, and 10 bases had no gene match. The CDR3 DNA follows: TGTGCCAGCAGCAACCGGCTGGGACTAGCGGGAGGGCGCCAAGAGACCCAGTACTTC. This translates into CASSNRLGLAGGRQETQYF.

The rearrangement uses TRBV12-3 or TRBV12-4 and TRBJ2-3; no reliable D call. V dropped 3 bases and J dropped 4 bases, with 5 bases sitting between them. This CDR3 contains 12 residues. Here the CDR3 reads CASSFWSDTQYF. The CDR3 bases are TGTGCCAGCAGTTTTTGGTCAGATACGCAGTATTTT.

The CDR3 loop reads CASKKGYGYTF. The DNA of the CDR3 is TGTGCCAGCAAAAAGGGCTATGGCTACACCTTC. The gene calls are TRBV27 and TRBJ1-2; D is undetermined. V was cut by 7 bases and J by 4 bases, with 7 bases left in between. This CDR3 has 11 residues. Germline loops: CDR1 MNHEY, CDR2 SMNVEV (reference sequence).

The chain recombines TRBV28 with TRBJ2-4; 11 bases line up with TRBD1. Germline CDR1 and CDR2: MDHEN and SYDVKM. The CDR3 loop spans 14 amino acids. Trimming at V came to 4 bases and at J to 7 bases, leaving 3 bases not matched to a gene. The CDR3 region is CASSWTGGANIQYF. In DNA form, the CDR3 reads TGTGCCAGCAGTTGGACAGGGGGCGCGAACATTCAGTACTTC.